This paragraph covers one T cell receptor (beta chain) sequence. Its antigen is unknown. Base-call qualities are not available, and no considerably larger clone is one nucleotide away. This sample is drawn from a study of regulatory T cells in long-lasting Graves disease (dated by TCRdb to the early 2020s). About the full investigation: Persistent Graves' disease was defined as persistently positive TSH receptor autoantibodies together with antithyroid drug treatment for over 5 years. Persistent Graves' disease patients were compared with newly diagnosed Graves' disease patients by peripheral blood TCR sequencing and RNA sequencing. The study took place in China and was registered as a clinical trial. A total of around 33 samples underwent TCR sequencing, from some 13 patients with persistent Graves' disease and 20 patients with newly diagnosed Graves' disease. Persistent Graves' disease patients in the clinical cohort had taken antithyroid drugs for about 10.3 years on average.

Including the terminal cysteine and phenylalanine, the CDR3 comprises 12 residues. Just the 36-base CDR3 DNA is kept, in frame starting at base 1. The junction shows trimming of 9 bases on V and 3 bases on J, plus 12 bases between the germline ends. Overall study outcomes, separate from this receptor: Only the TCR beta chain was sequenced and analyzed. Preferential use of TRBV28, TRBJ1-2 and TRBJ2-5 was observed in persistent disease, whereas TRBV20-1 and TRBJ2-1 were favored in newly diagnosed disease. Patients with persistent disease shared more public clonotypes (around 3,000) than newly diagnosed patients did (about 1,000). Only peripheral blood was studied, because thyroid tissue, the primary lesion, was inaccessible. The small sample size was acknowledged by the authors as a limitation that may reduce accuracy. Compared with newly diagnosed patients, patients with persistent Graves' disease had lower TCR Shannon entropy and fewer highly expanded clones, which suggests clonal expansion.

The time point label corresponds to: persistent/refractory GD, antithyroid drugs over 5 years with positive TRAb. For both TCR sequencing and RNA sequencing, RNA was extracted from PBMCs using TRIzol. The diagnosis of Graves' disease was made according to American Thyroid Association guidelines. Recruitment of patients was carried out at an endocrinology department in Xi'an, China. Each patient gave around 9.2 milliliters of peripheral blood, collected in an EDTA anticoagulant tube. Ficoll Paque Plus density gradient separation was used to isolate PBMCs, and no additional T cell sorting was done. An Agilent 2100 Bioanalyzer and agarose gel were used to assess RNA quality, and a NanoDrop 2000 was used to measure RNA concentration. The library was prepared using multiplex PCR. Instrument on record: Illumina HiSeq 4000. TCR beta libraries were built with iRepertoire HTBI primers and Arm-PCR amplification of CDR3 regions. Before sequencing, the PCR products underwent gel purification. Regarding the original processing steps: Across samples, 60 to 70 TRBV and roughly 15 TRBJ segments were identified and used for gene usage analysis of CDR3 amino acid clonotypes. Filtered high-quality paired reads were merged into contigs using COPE and FqMerger. Contigs were aligned with BLAST to IMGT TRBV, TRBD and TRBJ reference genes, and CDR3 was defined per IMGT. Clonotypes above 0.1% frequency were classified as highly expanded clones. Repertoire diversity was measured by Shannon entropy, and V-J evenness by the Gini coefficient. Public clonotypes were defined as clonotypes shared by more than one individual. Clones were called with MiXCR by TCRdb after fastp trimmed the public reads at Q25, and only in-frame beta chains were retained. Under each unique CDR3 protein, matching rows form one entry showing the most common genes and DNA. The V and J calls reflect TCRdb's pipeline rather than the authors' work. This sample comprises roughly 500,000 distinct CDR3 sequences, around 20% of them detected only once. The ten largest make up 7.8% of the sample.

This clonotype originated in a female donor with Graves disease. The chain couples TRBV12-3 or TRBV12-4 to TRBJ2-7; no confident D gene assignment can be made. Sample: peripheral blood mononuclear cells (PBMCs), taken when the disease was refractory, from a patient treated with antithyroid drugs. In nucleotides, the sequence is TGTGCCAGTGCGGAGTCGCTCTACGAGCAGTACTTC. It translates to CASAESLYEQYF.